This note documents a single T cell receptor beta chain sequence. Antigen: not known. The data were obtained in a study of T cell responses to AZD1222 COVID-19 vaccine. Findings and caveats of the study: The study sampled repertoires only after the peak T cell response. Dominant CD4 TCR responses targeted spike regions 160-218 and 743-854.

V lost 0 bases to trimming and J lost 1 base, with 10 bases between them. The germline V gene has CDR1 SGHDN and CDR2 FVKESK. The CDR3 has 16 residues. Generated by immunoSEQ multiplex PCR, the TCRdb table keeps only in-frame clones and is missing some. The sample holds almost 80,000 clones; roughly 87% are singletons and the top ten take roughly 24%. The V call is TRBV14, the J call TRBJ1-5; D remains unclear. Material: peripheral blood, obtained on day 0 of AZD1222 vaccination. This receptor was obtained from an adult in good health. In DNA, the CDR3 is TGTGCCAGCAGCCAAGAAAGGGTCAGAAGCAATCAGCCCCAGCATTTT. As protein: CASSQERVRSNQPQHF.